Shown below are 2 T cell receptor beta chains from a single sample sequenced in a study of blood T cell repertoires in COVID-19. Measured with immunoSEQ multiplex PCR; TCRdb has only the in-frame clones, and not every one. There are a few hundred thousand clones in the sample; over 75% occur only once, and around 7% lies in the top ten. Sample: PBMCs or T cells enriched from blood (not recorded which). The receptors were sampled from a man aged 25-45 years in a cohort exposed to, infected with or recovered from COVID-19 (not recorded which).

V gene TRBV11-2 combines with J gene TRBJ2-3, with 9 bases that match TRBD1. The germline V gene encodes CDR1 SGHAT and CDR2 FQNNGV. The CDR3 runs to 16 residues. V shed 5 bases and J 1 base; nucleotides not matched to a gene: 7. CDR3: CASSPGQGTGTDTQYF. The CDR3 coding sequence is TGTGCCAGCAGCCCTGGACAGGGGACTGGCACAGATACGCAGTATTTT.

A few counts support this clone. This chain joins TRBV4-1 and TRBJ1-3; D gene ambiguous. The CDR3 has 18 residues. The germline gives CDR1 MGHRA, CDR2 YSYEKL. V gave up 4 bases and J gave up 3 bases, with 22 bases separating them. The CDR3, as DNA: TGCGCCAGCAGCCCAAGAGGTGGCGGGAAGGAGCATGGAAACACCATATATTTT. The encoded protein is CASSPRGGGKEHGNTIYF.